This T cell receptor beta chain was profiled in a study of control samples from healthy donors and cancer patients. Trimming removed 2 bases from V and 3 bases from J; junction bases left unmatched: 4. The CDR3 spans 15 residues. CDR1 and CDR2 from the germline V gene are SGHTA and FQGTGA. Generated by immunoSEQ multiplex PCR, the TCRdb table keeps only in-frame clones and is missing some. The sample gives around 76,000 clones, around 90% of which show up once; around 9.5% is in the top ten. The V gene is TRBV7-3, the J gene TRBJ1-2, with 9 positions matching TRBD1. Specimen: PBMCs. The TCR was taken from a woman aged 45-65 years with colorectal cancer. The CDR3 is CASSLGGQGHYGYTF. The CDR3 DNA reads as TGTGCCAGCAGCTTAGGAGGACAGGGGCACTATGGCTACACCTTC.